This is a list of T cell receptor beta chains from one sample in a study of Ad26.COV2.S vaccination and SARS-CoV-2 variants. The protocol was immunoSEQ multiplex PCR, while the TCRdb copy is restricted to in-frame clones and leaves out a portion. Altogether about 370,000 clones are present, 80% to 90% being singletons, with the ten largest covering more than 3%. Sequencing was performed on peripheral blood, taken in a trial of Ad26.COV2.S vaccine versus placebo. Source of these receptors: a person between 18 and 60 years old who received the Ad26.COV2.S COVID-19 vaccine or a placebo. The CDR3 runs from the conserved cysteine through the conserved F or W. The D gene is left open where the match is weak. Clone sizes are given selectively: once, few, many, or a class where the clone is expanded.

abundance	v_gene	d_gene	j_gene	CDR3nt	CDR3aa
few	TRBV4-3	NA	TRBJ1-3	TGCGCCAGCAGCCAAGGCAAAGGAAACACCATATATTTT	CASSQGKGNTIYF
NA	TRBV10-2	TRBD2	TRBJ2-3	TGCGCCAGCAGGCCCGGGACTAGTACAGATACGCAGTATTTT	CASRPGTSTDTQYF
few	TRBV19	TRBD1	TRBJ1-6	TGTGCCAGTAGCCGAACAGGGGACCATTCACCCCTCCACTTT	CASSRTGDHSPLHF
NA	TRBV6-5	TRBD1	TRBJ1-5	TGTGCCAGCAGTCAACGACAGGGACAGCCCCAGCATTTT	CASSQRQGQPQHF
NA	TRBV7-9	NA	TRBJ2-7	TGTGCCAGCAGCTTAGCGGGGGGCTACGAGCAGTACTTC	CASSLAGGYEQYF
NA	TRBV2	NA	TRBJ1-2	TGTGCCAGCAGTGAGTTAGGCAGCGCTAACTATGGCTACACCTTC	CASSELGSANYGYTF
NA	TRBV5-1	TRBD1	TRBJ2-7	TGCGCCAGCAGCCCTAGACAGGGTAACTACGAGCAGTACTTC	CASSPRQGNYEQYF
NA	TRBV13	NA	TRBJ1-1	TGTGCCAGCAGCTTTGAGGGGGGGTTGAACACTGAAGCTTTCTTT	CASSFEGGLNTEAFF
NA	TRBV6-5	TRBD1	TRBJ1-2	TGTGCCAGCGGATCCGGGACAGGGACCTATGGCTACACCTTC	CASGSGTGTYGYTF
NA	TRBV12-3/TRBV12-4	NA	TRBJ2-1	TGTGCCAGCAGTTTAGGACGTGCTCCGATCTTC	CASSLGRAPIF
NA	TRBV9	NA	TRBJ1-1	TGTGCCAGCAGCCCCTATAGCAACCCGACTGAAGCTTTCTTT	CASSPYSNPTEAFF
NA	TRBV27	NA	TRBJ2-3	TGTGCCAGCAGTTTCCAGCGGACAGATACGCAGTATTTT	CASSFQRTDTQYF
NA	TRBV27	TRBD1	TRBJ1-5	TGTGCCAGCCGATCTTATCAGGGGGGGCAGCCCCAGCATTTT	CASRSYQGGQPQHF
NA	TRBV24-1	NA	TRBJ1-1	TGTGCCACCCGTCCCGGGGATAGCACTGAAGCTTTCTTT	CATRPGDSTEAFF
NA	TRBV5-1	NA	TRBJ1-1	TGCGCCAGCAGACCTTCCACAGGGAAAGCAACTGAAGCTTTCTTT	CASRPSTGKATEAFF
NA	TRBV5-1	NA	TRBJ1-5	TGCGCCAGCAGCTCCGCGGTTAAACAGCCCCAGCATTTT	CASSSAVKQPQHF
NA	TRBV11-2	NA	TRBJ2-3	TGTGCCAGCAGCCCCCTGAGTGGGCCGGGAGATACGCAGTATTTT	CASSPLSGPGDTQYF
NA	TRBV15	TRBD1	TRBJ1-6	TGTGCCACCAGCACTGCCTTGGGGACAGGGAATTCACCCCTCCACTTT	CATSTALGTGNSPLHF
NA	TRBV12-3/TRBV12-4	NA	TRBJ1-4	TGTGCCAGCAGTTTTCTCGGAGAAAAACTGTTTTTT	CASSFLGEKLFF
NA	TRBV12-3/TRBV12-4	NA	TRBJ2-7	TGTGCCAGCAGTTTAGCGGGAAGGAACGAGCAGTACTTC	CASSLAGRNEQYF
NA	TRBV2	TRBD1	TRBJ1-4	TGTGCCAGCAGTCGATACTTATTCTCCGGGACAGGGGATGAAAAACTGTTTTTT	CASSRYLFSGTGDEKLFF
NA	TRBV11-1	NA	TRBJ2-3	TGTGCCAGCAGTACTCCTAGGGATACGCAGTATTTT	CASSTPRDTQYF
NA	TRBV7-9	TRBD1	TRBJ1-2	TGTGCCAGTTCTATTTGGACAGGAAACTATGGCTACACCTTC	CASSIWTGNYGYTF
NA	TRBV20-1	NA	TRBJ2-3	TGCAGTGCTAGTCACTCCCGGGACGCGGACACAGATACGCAGTATTTT	CSASHSRDADTDTQYF
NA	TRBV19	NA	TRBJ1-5	TGTGCCAGTAGACAGGCGGGGGGCAATCAGCCCCAGCATTTT	CASRQAGGNQPQHF
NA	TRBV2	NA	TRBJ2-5	TGTGCCAGCCAAGATCAGGGCCTCCATCAAGAGACCCAGTACTTC	CASQDQGLHQETQYF
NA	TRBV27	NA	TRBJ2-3	TGTGCCAGCAGTTTATCGGGGCAGGGGGGTAAGGGGGCAGATACGCAGTATTTT	CASSLSGQGGKGADTQYF
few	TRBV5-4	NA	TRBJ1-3	TGTGCCAGCAGTCTCTCCCCACCCCACTCTGGAAACACCATATATTTT	CASSLSPPHSGNTIYF
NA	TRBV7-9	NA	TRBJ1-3	TGTGCCAGCAGCTTAGGTGGTCTGACTGGAAACACCATATATTTT	CASSLGGLTGNTIYF
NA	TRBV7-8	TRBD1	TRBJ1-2	TGTGCCAGCAGCGAGACAGGGATTTATGGCTACACCTTC	CASSETGIYGYTF
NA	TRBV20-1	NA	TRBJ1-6	TGCAGTGCTAGTACCAGGGGCGTCGATTCACCCCTCCACTTT	CSASTRGVDSPLHF
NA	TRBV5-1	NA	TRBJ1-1	TGCGCCAGCAGTTCGATAGGGGTGGGCACTGAAGCTTTCTTT	CASSSIGVGTEAFF
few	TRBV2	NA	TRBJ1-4	TGTGCCGGGGGTGGTGAAAAACTGTTTTTT	CAGGGEKLFF
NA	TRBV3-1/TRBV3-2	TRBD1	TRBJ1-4	TGTGCCAGCAGCCTCGGACAGGGGGGAGGGGAAAAACTGTTTTTT	CASSLGQGGGEKLFF
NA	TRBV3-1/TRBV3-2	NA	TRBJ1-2	TGTGCCAGCAGCCTCGATCTCTATGGCTACACCTTC	CASSLDLYGYTF
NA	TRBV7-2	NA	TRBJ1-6	TGTGCCAGCAGCTTAGAAGGGGCGCTCAATTCACCCCTCCACTTT	CASSLEGALNSPLHF
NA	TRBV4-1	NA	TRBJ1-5	TGCGCCAGCAGCCAACCGGGGTCACGCAATCAGCCCCAGCATTTT	CASSQPGSRNQPQHF
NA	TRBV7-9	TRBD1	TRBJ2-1	TGTGCCAGCAGCCGAGGACAGGGGGCACACAATGAGCAGTTCTTC	CASSRGQGAHNEQFF
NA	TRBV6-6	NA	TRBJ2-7	TGTGCCACCAAGGACGGGACGCTTTCCTACGAGCAGTACTTC	CATKDGTLSYEQYF
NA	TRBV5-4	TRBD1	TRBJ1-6	TGTGCCAGCAGCTTGGAACTACAGGGGGCAGGATCACCCCTCCACTTT	CASSLELQGAGSPLHF
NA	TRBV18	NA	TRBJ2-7	TGTGCCAGCTCACCGGCTAGTCCCCCCTACGAGCAGTACTTC	CASSPASPPYEQYF
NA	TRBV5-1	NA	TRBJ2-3	TGCGCCAGCCACAGTGGCCAGTGGGCAGATACGCAGTATTTT	CASHSGQWADTQYF
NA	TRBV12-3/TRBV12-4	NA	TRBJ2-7	TGTGCCAGCAGCCCGACGGTTTGGGAGCAGTACTTC	CASSPTVWEQYF
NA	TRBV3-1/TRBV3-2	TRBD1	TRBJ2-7	TGTGCCAGCAGCCGGAGTACGGGACAGGGAGCTGGTGAGCAGTACTTC	CASSRSTGQGAGEQYF
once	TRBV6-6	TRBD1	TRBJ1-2	TGTGCCAGCAGTTACCGGGGACAGTATGGCTACACCTTC	CASSYRGQYGYTF
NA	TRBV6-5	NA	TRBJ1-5	TGTGCCAGCAGTTACGGGGGCAGGGGCAATCAGCCCCAGCATTTT	CASSYGGRGNQPQHF
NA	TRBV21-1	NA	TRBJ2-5	TGTGCCAGCAGCAGCGAGGGTGACCGTCCCCAAGAGACCCAGTACTTC	CASSSEGDRPQETQYF
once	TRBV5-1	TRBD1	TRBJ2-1	TGCGCCAGCAGCTTGGGACAGGGGGCGGATGAGCAGTTCTTC	CASSLGQGADEQFF
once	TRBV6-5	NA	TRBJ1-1	TGTGCCAGCAGTTTGGGGACGGAAGCTTTCTTT	CASSLGTEAFF
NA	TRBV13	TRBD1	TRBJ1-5	TGTGCCAGCAGCCTCGGACAGGGAGGGGCACAGCCCCAGCATTTT	CASSLGQGGAQPQHF
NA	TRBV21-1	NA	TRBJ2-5	TGTGCCAGCAGCAAAGTGGGCCTTCGGGAGACCCAGTACTTC	CASSKVGLRETQYF
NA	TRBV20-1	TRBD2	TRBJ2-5	TGCAGTCCAGCGGGGGGAGAGACCCAGTACTTC	CSPAGGETQYF
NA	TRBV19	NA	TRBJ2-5	TGTGCCAGTAGTATCGGTCCCTTGGAAGAGACCCAGTACTTC	CASSIGPLEETQYF
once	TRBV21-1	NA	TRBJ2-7	TGTGCCGATATCGGGACAGGGGGGCGGTACGAGCAGTACTTC	CADIGTGGRYEQYF
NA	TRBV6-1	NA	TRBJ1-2	TGTGCCAGCAGTGAAGACCGCTACCTCTATGGCTACACCTTC	CASSEDRYLYGYTF
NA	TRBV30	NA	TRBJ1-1	TGTGCCTGGAGCGTGGGGCCCCGAACTGAAGCTTTCTTT	CAWSVGPRTEAFF
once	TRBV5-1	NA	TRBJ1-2	TGCGCCAGCAGCCCCCAGGGTAGTCTGAACTATGGCTACACCTTC	CASSPQGSLNYGYTF
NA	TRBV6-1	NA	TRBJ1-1	TGTGCCAGCAGTGAAATCAACAGGTCTCCTATGAACACTGAAGCTTTCTTT	CASSEINRSPMNTEAFF
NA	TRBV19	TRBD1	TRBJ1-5	TGTGCCAGTGCCGGGACAGAAGGCAATCAGCCCCAGCATTTT	CASAGTEGNQPQHF
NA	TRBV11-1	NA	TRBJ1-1	TGTGCCAGCAGCTTCAGCAGGGACACTGAAGCTTTCTTT	CASSFSRDTEAFF